This T cell receptor (beta chain) stems from a study of PD-1 blockade in classical Hodgkin lymphoma. Turning to this clone: Antigen specificity is unknown.

Generated by immunoSEQ multiplex PCR, the TCRdb table keeps only in-frame clones and is missing some. The sample holds roughly 30,000 clones, more than 85% seen once. From germline, CDR1 is SGHVS and CDR2 FQNEAQ. V dropped 5 bases and J dropped 4; count of bases not matched to a gene: 11. The CDR3 is 16 residues long. Study-level findings and limits: Relapsed/refractory patients reportedly had lower baseline diversity than newly diagnosed patients.

Time point defined: newly diagnosed, previously untreated cHL patient sample. Thawed PBMCs underwent magnetic negative selection to yield purified CD4+ T cells. Comparison relied on PBMCs that came from newly diagnosed, untreated classical Hodgkin lymphoma. J is TRBJ2-1 and V is TRBV7-8; 7 bases line up with TRBD2. The sample taken for sequencing was CD4+ T cells from blood. The sequence came from a human donor with classical Hodgkin lymphoma. The CDR3 DNA reads as TGTGCCAGCAGCCTATCGACGCGGGGGAGTTACAATGAGCAGTTCTTC. The encoded protein is CASSLSTRGSYNEQFF. Based on the CDR3 plus reference TRBV7-8 and TRBJ2-1, the full variable domain is GAGVSQSPRYKVAKRGQDVALRCDPISGHVSLFWYQQALGQGPEFLTYFQNEAQLDKSGLPSDRFFAERPEGSVSTLKIQRTQQEDSAVYLCASSLSTRGSYNEQFFGPGTRLTVL.